One sample yielded the 22 T cell receptor beta chains listed below, sequenced in a study of OX40 agonist ivuxolimab in advanced cancers. The data were produced by immunoSEQ multiplex PCR, yet TCRdb's version contains in-frame clones alone and is incomplete. The repertoire holds some 64,000 clones, with 83% as singletons. The material sequenced was CD4+ or CD8+ T cells sorted from blood, taken in a trial of the OX40 agonist ivuxolimab. The receptors come from an adult with an advanced solid tumor such as melanoma, head and neck, liver or kidney cancer.

The V and J genes are TRBV29-1 and TRBJ1-1; no firm D call. The V gene lost 6 bases and the J gene lost 5 bases, with 16 bases spanning the gap. The CDR3 runs to 13 residues. Germline V CDR1 and CDR2: SQVTM, ANQGSEA. CDR3 sequence: CSVASKLGTEAFF. CDR3 in DNA: TGCAGCGTCGCTAGCAAACTGGGGACTGAAGCTTTCTTT. Looking up the rest from reference TRBV29-1 and TRBJ1-1 gives the full variable domain: SAVISQKPSRDICQRGTSLTIQCQVDSQVTMMFWYRQQPGQSLTLIATANQGSEATYESGFVIDKFPISRPNLTFSTLTVSNMSPEDSSIYLCSVASKLGTEAFFGQGTRLTVV.

The chain has TRBV4-2 and TRBJ1-4; D not certain. Trimming removed 1 base at V and 4 bases at J, with 13 bases between. The CDR3 length is 16 residues. Germline loops: CDR1 LGHNA, CDR2 YNFKEQ. The CDR3 sequence: CASSQGGGGLNEKLFF. CDR3 in DNA: TGTGCCAGCAGCCAAGGAGGCGGCGGCCTTAATGAAAAACTGTTTTTT.

The chain has TRBV7-9 and TRBJ1-2; D is possibly TRBD1 (6 bases). The CDR3 totals 13 residues. Trimming cost V 6 bases and J 1 base, with 9 bases left between them. Germline assignment: CDR1 SEHNR and CDR2 FQNEAQ (reference sequence). Here the CDR3 reads CASSTGSNYGYTF. The CDR3 DNA reads TGTGCCAGCAGTACAGGGAGTAACTATGGCTACACCTTC.

The chain carries TRBV5-6 and TRBJ1-5; the D gene is possibly TRBD1 (5 bases). Trimming cost V 3 bases and J 1 base, with 17 bases left between them. The CDR3 sequence is 17 residues long. CDR1 is SGHDT, CDR2 YYEEEE, per germline. The CDR3 nucleotides read TGTGCCAGCAGCTCCTGGGGGATTCAGTGGAGCAATCAGCCCCAGCATTTT. It specifies CASSSWGIQWSNQPQHF.

This clone was counted between two and nine times. The chain links TRBV2 to TRBJ1-1; a weak D match, TRBD1 (5 bases). The CDR3 length is 13 residues. The V gene's germline CDR1 is SNHLY and CDR2 FYNNEI. Trimming took 9 bases from V and 0 from J, leaving 11 bases between them. CDR3 nucleotides: TGTGCCAGTAAGGGGAGGGTGAACACTGAAGCTTTCTTT. Its protein product is CASKGRVNTEAFF.

This clone has a handful of counts. This chain uses TRBV9 with TRBJ1-2, with D possibly matching TRBD1 (6 bases). Trimming took off 0 bases at V and 8 bases at J, with 14 bases between the two ends. This CDR3 is built from 14 residues. Germline V gene sequence: CDR1 SGDLS, CDR2 YYNGEE. DNA of the CDR3: TGTGCCAGCAGCGTAGGCAGGGGCGGTCGCGGCTACACCTTC. This gives the protein CASSVGRGGRGYTF.

The chain employs TRBV15 and TRBJ1-2; the D gene is possibly TRBD1 (6 bases). CDR1 and CDR2 (germline): LNHNV, YYDKDF (reference sequence). V lost 5 bases and J lost 6, with 13 bases in between. The CDR3 spans 13 residues. The CDR3 nucleotides are TGTGCCACCAGCCCGACACAGGGCCATGGCTACACCTTC. Encoded protein: CATSPTQGHGYTF.

The chain couples TRBV29-1 to TRBJ2-3; tentatively, D is TRBD1 (5 bases). V lost 3 bases, J lost 0 bases, and 16 bases lay in between. This CDR3 spans 16 amino acids. Germline V gene data show CDR1 as SQVTM and CDR2 as ANQGSEA. The CDR3 DNA reads TGCAGCGTTGAGGGAATATCTGGGGCTAGCACAGATACGCAGTATTTT. Translating it yields CSVEGISGASTDTQYF.

This chain joins TRBV2 and TRBJ2-3; D is unresolved. Looked up from germline, CDR1 is SNHLY and CDR2 is FYNNEI. This CDR3 spans 12 amino acids. Trimming cost V 6 bases and J 10 bases, with 14 bases left between them. CDR3 in DNA: TGTGCCAGCAGAGTCCCAGGTGGTCCGCAGTATTTT. Its translation is CASRVPGGPQYF.

The rearrangement links TRBV5-1 to TRBJ2-3; D remains unclear. This CDR3 contains 14 residues. The germline V gene encodes CDR1 SGHRS and CDR2 YFSETQ. V gave up 1 base and J gave up 0 bases, with 6 bases separating them. DNA of the CDR3: TGCGCCAGCAGCTTGTACGAGAGCACAGATACGCAGTATTTT. Its protein is CASSLYESTDTQYF.

This clone turned up a few times. The chain employs TRBV30 and TRBJ1-2; D might be TRBD1 (6 bases). CDR1 is GTSNPN and CDR2 is SVGIG in the germline V gene (reference sequence). CDR3 length equals 15 residues. With 0 bases removed from V and 3 bases from J, the gap between germline ends came to 14 bases. The DNA for the CDR3 is TGTGCCTGGAGTGTGTTTGTGGGACAATACTATGGCTACACCTTC. Translated, it gives CAWSVFVGQYYGYTF.

V gene TRBV7-8 combines with J gene TRBJ1-5; 9 nucleotides align to TRBD1. The CDR3 runs to 15 residues. The germline V gene encodes CDR1 SGHVS and CDR2 FQNEAQ. V gave up 5 bases and J gave up 2 bases; unmatched junction bases: 4. The CDR3 DNA follows: TGTGCCAGCAGCGTTACAGGGGGCGGCAATCAGCCCCAGCATTTT. Translating it yields CASSVTGGGNQPQHF.

V and J are TRBV27 and TRBJ2-7; TRBD1 aligns across 7 bases. Germline V lookup: CDR1 MNHEY, CDR2 SMNVEV (reference sequence). With V trimmed by 6 bases and J by 0 bases, 8 bases remained unmatched. The CDR3 spans 15 residues. CDR3 DNA sequence: TGTGCCAGCAGACCAGACAGGGCGAGCTCCTACGAGCAGTACTTC. It is translated as CASRPDRASSYEQYF.

This rearrangement joins TRBV11-2 to TRBJ2-7; maybe TRBD1 (6 bases). CDR3 size: 15 residues. V dropped 4 bases and J dropped 5 bases, with 18 bases sitting between them. Germline CDR1 SGHAT, CDR2 FQNNGV. The CDR3 loop is CASSSQGSSTHEQYF. The DNA of the CDR3 is TGTGCCAGCAGCTCCCAGGGGTCCTCCACCCACGAGCAGTACTTC.

This clone was recorded a few times. The V and J genes are TRBV19 and TRBJ1-1; maybe TRBD1 (5 bases). CDR3 length equals 11 residues. V was clipped by 11 bases and J by 3 bases, with 10 bases between them. The germline gives CDR1 LNHDA, CDR2 SQIVND (reference sequence). The CDR3 coding sequence is TGTGCCCCGGGAGGGGACACTGAAGCTTTCTTT. Translated: CAPGGDTEAFF.

The V call is TRBV10-1, the J call TRBJ2-7; D is unresolved. Trimming shortened V by 1 base and J by 3 bases, and 7 bases separated the two germline ends. The germline gives CDR1 WNHNN, CDR2 SYGVQD (reference sequence). This CDR3 is built from 13 residues. The chain's CDR3 is CASSELSGYEQYF. The CDR3 bases are TGCGCCAGCAGTGAGTTGTCAGGCTACGAGCAGTACTTC.

This clone showed up just a few times. V gene TRBV7-9 combines with J gene TRBJ2-3; D not resolved. The CDR3 extends over 15 amino acids. Germline-derived CDR1 and CDR2 are SEHNR and FQNEAQ (reference sequence). V was shortened by 1 base and J by 0 bases, with 8 bases between the two germline ends. The CDR3 here is CASSLGSSSTDTQYF. As DNA, the CDR3 is TGTGCCAGCAGCTTAGGTTCAAGCAGCACAGATACGCAGTATTTT.

This rearrangement joins TRBV23-1 to TRBJ2-7, with D possibly being TRBD2 (6 bases). TRBV23-1 is flagged as an ORF with uncertain function. With 8 bases removed from V and 0 bases from J, the gap between germline ends came to 17 bases. The CDR3 covers 15 residues. CDR3 residues: CASGGAEKSSYEQYF. In DNA form, the CDR3 reads TGCGCCAGCGGCGGGGCGGAGAAGAGCTCCTACGAGCAGTACTTC.

This chain uses TRBV30 with TRBJ1-5; D unclear. The CDR3 covers 13 residues. Germline V lookup: CDR1 GTSNPN, CDR2 SVGIG (reference sequence). V was cut by 1 base and J by 2 bases, with 6 bases left in between. In DNA, the CDR3 is TGTGCCTGGAGTGACAGAGGCAATCAGCCCCAGCATTTT. As protein: CAWSDRGNQPQHF.

The gene calls are TRBV7-9 and TRBJ1-2; D is undetermined. Germline V gives CDR1 SEHNR, CDR2 FQNEAQ (reference sequence). With 5 bases removed from V and 2 bases from J, the gap between germline ends came to 18 bases. The CDR3 has 16 amino acids. DNA for the CDR3: TGTGCCAGCAGCGTCGCCCACGGGCGGCTCAACTATGGCTACACCTTC. It is translated as CASSVAHGRLNYGYTF.

The rearrangement links TRBV7-3 to TRBJ2-7; the match to TRBD1 covers 7 bases. CDR3 length: 17 amino acids. Looked up from germline, CDR1 is SGHTA and CDR2 is FQGTGA. Unmatched junction bases numbered 13, after V lost 1 base and J lost 4 bases. The chain's CDR3 is CASSLRYSLQGPYEQYF. DNA for the CDR3: TGTGCCAGCAGCTTAAGGTATAGCCTACAGGGGCCGTACGAGCAGTACTTC.

The genes are TRBV7-3 and TRBJ2-7; 8 positions agree with TRBD1. Germline CDR1 and CDR2: SGHTA and FQGTGA. The CDR3 covers 14 residues. Germline trimming cut 4 bases from V and 2 bases from J; bases unmatched to any gene: 4. Here the CDR3 DNA reads TGTGCCAGCAGCTCAGGACAGGGCCCCTACGAGCAGTACTTC. It translates to CASSSGQGPYEQYF. The full variable domain, rest sourced from reference TRBV7-3 and TRBJ2-7, is GAGVSQTPSNKVTEKGKYVELRCDPISGHTALYWYRQSLGQGPEFLIYFQGTGAADDSGLPNDRFFAVRPEGSVSTLKIQRTERGDSAVYLCASSSGQGPYEQYFGPGTRLTVT.